Here is one T cell receptor beta chain with its context. Its antigen is still unknown. Base-call qualities are not available, and no considerably larger clone is one nucleotide away. According to the germline V gene, CDR1 reads SGHDN and CDR2 reads FVKESK. V is cut by 1 base and J by 8 bases, and the space between the germline ends is 9 bases. The CDR3 runs 13 amino acids, cysteine and phenylalanine included. Only the CDR3 DNA stays, 39 bases, in frame from base 1. The source of the sample is a study of blood T cell repertoires in COVID-19 (dated by TCRdb to 2020 to 2021). About the study as a whole: The collaborator samples originated in the United States, Italy and Spain and spanned the acute and convalescent phases of COVID-19. The prospective study material was composed of cDNA or gDNA derived from T cells, B-cell-depleted T cells, or PBMCs. Deeply sampled blood TCRbeta repertoires from subjects exposed to, actively infected with, or recovered from COVID-19 were included in the dataset. A freely available public database, intended as a resource for researchers studying the immune response to SARS-CoV-2, is where the repertoires were released. The samples were drawn from two sources: the first 160 participants of the ongoing ImmuneRACE study, and approximately 1,300 subjects contributed by 6 global collaborators. Sample metadata almost always included a de-identified subject ID, COVID-19 status, age in years and sex. Where HLA class I and class II types were available, the types were taken from metadata supplied by the sample provider, not from assay-based typing.

Participants in the prospective study were aged roughly 18 to 100 years, lived in more than 20 United States geographic areas, and enrolled through a virtual design. In the prospective study, cohorts were assigned on the basis of participant-reported clinical history obtained from a screening survey and a study questionnaire. In the prospective study, whole blood, serum and a nasopharyngeal or oropharyngeal swab were collected from each participant by mobile phlebotomists. Participants in the prospective study had the option to provide additional blood draws and questionnaires over an approximately 2-month period. Blood samples from the prospective study were shipped frozen or at room temperature prior to DNA extraction. On the study overall, not on this receptor specifically: Clinical and demographic metadata were provided uncurated, with the amount varying by source and participant.

TCRbeta CDR3 regions were amplified from genomic DNA using the immunoSEQ Assay, a bias-controlled multiplex PCR. In the authors' own workflow: Within the assay, amplification of reference gene primers was used to estimate how many nucleated cells each sample contained. Sequence reads were collapsed and filtered to measure the absolute abundance of every unique TCRbeta CDR3 rearrangement. For each sample, productive Simpson clonality was calculated as the square root of Simpson's diversity index over productive rearrangements. The immuneACCESS repertoire file appears here via TCRdb, limited to in-frame rearrangements. These files lack a portion of the clones; in checked studies, under half of the deficit traces to unresolved V genes, and the cause of the others is not known. Clone size and the V and J calls come from that table; the DNA yielded D and trimming. Across this sample there are about 250,000 clones, with about 82% seen only once. Of the sample, around 9.8% falls within the top ten clones.

The sequence was collected from a woman between 45 and 60 years old with acute COVID-19. Recombination linked TRBV14 to TRBJ1-3, and the D gene may be TRBD1, 5 bases matching. The sample was PBMCs or T cells enriched from blood (not recorded which). The bases read TGTGCCAGCAGCCAAGGGTGGGGCTACACCATATATTTT. Its protein product is CASSQGWGYTIYF.